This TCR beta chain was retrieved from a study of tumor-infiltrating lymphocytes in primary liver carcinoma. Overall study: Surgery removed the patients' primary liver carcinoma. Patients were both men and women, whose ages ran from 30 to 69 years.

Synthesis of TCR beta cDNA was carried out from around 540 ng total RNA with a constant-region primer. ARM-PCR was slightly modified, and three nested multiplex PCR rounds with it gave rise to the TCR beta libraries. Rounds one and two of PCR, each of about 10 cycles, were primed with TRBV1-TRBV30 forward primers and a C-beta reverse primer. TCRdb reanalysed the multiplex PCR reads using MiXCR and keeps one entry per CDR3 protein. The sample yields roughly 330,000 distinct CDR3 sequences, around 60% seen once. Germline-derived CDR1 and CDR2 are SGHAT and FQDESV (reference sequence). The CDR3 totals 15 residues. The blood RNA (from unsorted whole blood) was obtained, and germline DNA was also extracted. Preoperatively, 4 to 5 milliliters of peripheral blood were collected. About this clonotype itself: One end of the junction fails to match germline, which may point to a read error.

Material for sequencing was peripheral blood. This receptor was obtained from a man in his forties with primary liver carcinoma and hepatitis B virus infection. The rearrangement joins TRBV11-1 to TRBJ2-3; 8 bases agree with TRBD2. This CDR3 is CGSSTGLADTDTQYF. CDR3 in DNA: TGTGGCAGCAGCACCGGACTAGCCGATACAGATACGCAGTATTTT.